This TCR beta chain is from a study of cytomegalovirus exposure and HLA in healthy donors. There are 12 residues in the CDR3. V was cut by 10 bases and J by 8 bases, with 15 bases left in between. Germline V gives CDR1 MDHEN, CDR2 SYDVKM. Whole-study findings and limits: In a later analysis, TCR beta V- and J-gene trimming showed a link to a missense DCLRE1C variant. Most likely, a cluster of highly shared sequence variants arose as a sequencing artifact.

About this clone: Its antigen remains unknown.

Primers included in the PCR were 60 Vbeta and 13 Jbeta primers. Assay: immunoSEQ multiplex PCR; the TCRdb copy retains only in-frame clones and omits some. The sample has fewer than 120,000 clones, more than 75% seen once. The TCR comes from a man between 40 and 49 years old in good health and CMV-seronegative. Input material: PBMCs. The gene calls are TRBV28 and TRBJ1-3; D remains ambiguous. This chain's CDR3 is CATYEEGYTIYF. As DNA, the CDR3 is TGTGCCACCTATGAAGAGGGATACACCATATATTTT.